Below, one T cell receptor (beta chain) is given with its context. Its antigen remains unidentified. Trimming took 5 bases from V and 0 from J, leaving 19 bases between them. Per germline, CDR1 SGHNT and CDR2 YYREEE (reference sequence). This CDR3 contains 17 residues. The data originate from a study of graft-versus-host responses after intestinal transplantation. Study-level background: Every one of the recipients received anti-thymocyte globulin induction and afterwards took tacrolimus and steroids for around three years.

Profiled with immunoSEQ multiplex PCR; TCRdb holds only in-frame clones, not every one. The table includes about 98,000 clones, less than 90% detected once. The chain couples TRBV5-4 to TRBJ2-3; unclear D gene. This TCR was recovered from a human donor who received an intestinal transplant. This sample comprised unstimulated CD8+ T cells sorted from spleen or lymph node cells, obtained before intestinal transplant. CDR3 DNA sequence: TGTGCCAGCAGTTTCTTGGATCGCGGTCTAAGCACAGATACGCAGTATTTT. The encoded protein is CASSFLDRGLSTDTQYF.